These T cell receptor beta chains were read from a single sample in a study of blood T cell repertoires in COVID-19. TCRdb's table, derived via immunoSEQ multiplex PCR, lists solely in-frame clones and lacks some. Of 95,000 to 100,000 clones listed, around 87% are singletons. The specimen sequenced was peripheral blood. The receptor source for this set is a woman between 25 and 40 years old with acute or convalescent COVID-19. The CDR3 runs from the conserved cysteine through the conserved F or W. A D gene is named only where the DNA matches it firmly. Clone size is not always given. Where it is, it says once, few, many or a class for expanded clones.

cdr3_aa | cdr3_nt | j_call | d_call | cdr3_length | clone_size | v_call
CASSLHTDTQYF | TGTGCCAGCAGCTTACACACAGATACGCAGTATTTT | TRBJ2-3 | . | 12 | . | TRBV11-3
CASSLGSGGVNEQFF | TGTGCCAGCAGCTTGGGTAGCGGGGGGGTAAATGAGCAGTTCTTC | TRBJ2-1 | TRBD2 | 15 | . | TRBV5-4
CASDRRGSTSPLF | TGTGCCTCGGATCGGAGAGGGTCCACCTCCCCGCTCTTC | TRBJ2-1 | . | 13 | . | TRBV30
CASSQRGEQYF | TGTGCCAGCAGCCAGCGGGGCGAGCAGTACTTC | TRBJ2-7 | . | 11 | . | TRBV3-1/TRBV3-2
CASSYDGSKDQPQHF | TGTGCCAGCAGTTACGACGGGTCGAAAGATCAGCCCCAGCATTTT | TRBJ1-5 | . | 15 | . | TRBV6-4
CASSQGGSGSPLHF | TGTGCCAGCAGCCAAGGTGGGAGCGGCTCACCCCTCCACTTT | TRBJ1-6 | . | 14 | . | TRBV3-1/TRBV3-2
CASSKGDWSEAFF | TGTGCCAGCAGTAAGGGGGATTGGTCTGAAGCTTTCTTT | TRBJ1-1 | . | 13 | . | TRBV12-3/TRBV12-4
CASSHPTGDGYTF | TGTGCCAGCAGCCACCCAACCGGGGATGGCTACACCTTC | TRBJ1-2 | . | 13 | . | TRBV3-1/TRBV3-2
CASSLVGQGGAYEQYF | TGTGCCAGCAGCTTAGTTGGACAGGGGGGTGCCTACGAGCAGTACTTC | TRBJ2-7 | TRBD1 | 16 | . | TRBV11-2
CASNRRPSSDEQYF | TGTGCCAGCAATAGGAGGCCCTCGAGCGACGAGCAGTACTTC | TRBJ2-7 | . | 14 | . | TRBV6-6
CASSSSRGDTQYF | TGTGCCAGCAGCTCCTCTAGAGGAGATACGCAGTATTTT | TRBJ2-3 | . | 13 | . | TRBV11-2
CASSPQGYYGYTF | TGTGCCAGCAGTCCCCAGGGATACTATGGCTACACCTTC | TRBJ1-2 | . | 13 | . | TRBV27
CASSQRGTYEQYF | TGTGCCAGCAGCCAGCGGGGAACCTACGAGCAGTACTTC | TRBJ2-7 | . | 13 | . | TRBV14
CASSWDSATNEKLFF | TGTGCCAGCAGTTGGGACAGCGCAACTAATGAAAAACTGTTTTTT | TRBJ1-4 | TRBD1 | 15 | . | TRBV6-5
CASSKGQGIYSGNTIYF | TGTGCCAGCAGCAAGGGACAGGGAATATACTCTGGAAACACCATATATTTT | TRBJ1-3 | TRBD1 | 17 | once | TRBV11-3
CASSLDRLAESYF | TGTGCCAGCAGCTTAGATCGACTAGCTGAATCGTACTTC | TRBJ2-7 | TRBD2 | 13 | . | TRBV11-2
CASSESYRGRGDGYTF | TGTGCCAGCAGTGAGTCCTACAGGGGGCGCGGAGATGGCTACACCTTC | TRBJ1-2 | TRBD1 | 16 | few | TRBV25-1
CASRPDRVTGELFF | TGTGCCAGCAGGCCCGACAGGGTTACCGGGGAGCTGTTTTTT | TRBJ2-2 | TRBD1 | 14 | . | TRBV6-5
CASSPVSSTDGYNQPQHF | TGTGCCAGCTCACCCGTAAGCTCGACAGACGGTTACAATCAGCCCCAGCATTTT | TRBJ1-5 | . | 18 | . | TRBV18
CASPLPAGDGELFF | TGTGCCAGCCCGCTCCCCGCCGGGGACGGGGAGCTGTTTTTT | TRBJ2-2 | . | 14 | . | TRBV7-3
CASSPGTGVSGANVLTF | TGTGCCAGTAGTCCGGGGACAGGTGTTTCTGGGGCCAACGTCCTGACTTTC | TRBJ2-6 | TRBD1 | 17 | few | TRBV19
CASSVGAGGPSSNTGELFF | TGTGCCAGCAGCGTAGGAGCGGGGGGGCCCTCCTCGAACACCGGGGAGCTGTTTTTT | TRBJ2-2 | TRBD2 | 19 | . | TRBV9
CASSSMTGGSLGFPYEQYF | TGTGCCAGCAGTTCTATGACAGGGGGTTCCCTTGGGTTCCCTTACGAGCAGTACTTC | TRBJ2-7 | TRBD1 | 19 | . | TRBV28
CASRQVTEAFF | TGTGCCAGCCGACAGGTCACTGAAGCTTTCTTT | TRBJ1-1 | . | 11 | . | TRBV12-3/TRBV12-4
CASSHPTGGVLYEQYF | TGTGCCAGCAGCCACCCGACAGGGGGCGTACTCTACGAGCAGTACTTC | TRBJ2-7 | TRBD1 | 16 | . | TRBV16
CASSLAGAAFF | TGTGCCAGCAGTTTAGCGGGGGCTGCTTTCTTT | TRBJ1-1 | . | 11 | . | TRBV28
CASGYWGGLNTIYF | TGTGCTAGTGGATACTGGGGGGGGCTAAACACCATATATTTT | TRBJ1-3 | . | 14 | . | TRBV12-5
CAWSVGRGSLYEQYF | TGTGCCTGGAGTGTTGGCAGGGGAAGTCTCTACGAGCAGTACTTC | TRBJ2-7 | . | 15 | . | TRBV30
CASSLWCSHYEQYF | TGTGCCAGCAGCTTATGGTGCAGTCACTACGAGCAGTACTTC | TRBJ2-7 | . | 14 | once | TRBV7-9
CASSLAQDQPQHF | TGTGCCAGCAGCTTAGCACAGGATCAGCCCCAGCATTTT | TRBJ1-5 | . | 13 | medium-sized | TRBV7-9
CASSSSWGGPTYEQYF | TGTGCCAGCAGCTCTAGTTGGGGGGGCCCCACCTACGAGCAGTACTTC | TRBJ2-7 | . | 16 | . | TRBV11-3
CASRRQATYEQYF | TGTGCCAGCAGGAGACAGGCTACCTACGAGCAGTACTTC | TRBJ2-7 | . | 13 | . | TRBV6-5
CASSFREQGFLSSYNSPLHF | TGTGCCAGCAGCTTTAGGGAACAGGGGTTTTTGAGCTCCTATAATTCACCCCTCCACTTT | TRBJ1-6 | TRBD1 | 20 | . | TRBV5-4
CASSYGSGGFYEQYF | TGTGCCAGCAGTTACGGCTCAGGGGGCTTTTACGAGCAGTACTTC | TRBJ2-7 | TRBD1 | 15 | . | TRBV6-2/TRBV6-3
CACSQGAYGYTF | TGTGCCTGTTCACAGGGGGCCTATGGCTACACCTTC | TRBJ1-2 | TRBD1 | 12 | . | TRBV30
CASSGSGATHNEQFF | TGTGCCAGCAGTGGTAGCGGGGCTACCCACAATGAGCAGTTCTTC | TRBJ2-1 | TRBD2 | 15 | . | TRBV6-4
CASSQGGGGYYGYTF | TGTGCCAGCAGCCAAGGCGGGGGGGGCTATTATGGCTACACCTTC | TRBJ1-2 | . | 15 | few | TRBV3-1/TRBV3-2
CASSQRYRDTSYEQYF | TGTGCCAGCAGCCAAAGGTACCGGGACACATCCTACGAGCAGTACTTC | TRBJ2-7 | . | 16 | . | TRBV14
CASSFRDRGQAFF | TGTGCCAGCAGTTTTCGAGACAGGGGACAAGCTTTCTTT | TRBJ1-1 | TRBD1 | 13 | . | TRBV12-3/TRBV12-4
CASSLVLAGAYNEQFF | TGTGCCAGCAGCTTAGTCCTAGCGGGGGCCTACAATGAGCAGTTCTTC | TRBJ2-1 | TRBD2 | 16 | . | TRBV11-2
CASSEGTGGLEQFF | TGTGCCAGCAGTGAAGGGACAGGGGGGCTTGAGCAGTTCTTC | TRBJ2-1 | TRBD1 | 14 | . | TRBV2
CASSTDSPYGYTF | TGTGCCAGCTCGACGGACAGTCCCTATGGCTACACCTTC | TRBJ1-2 | . | 13 | . | TRBV18
CASSPRGGGEKLFF | TGTGCCAGCAGCCCCCGCGGGGGCGGAGAAAAACTGTTTTTT | TRBJ1-4 | . | 14 | . | TRBV16
CASSVSGQGYQPQHF | TGTGCCAGCAGCGTATCGGGACAGGGGTATCAGCCCCAGCATTTT | TRBJ1-5 | TRBD1 | 15 | . | TRBV9
CASSLGTHNYGYTF | TGTGCCAGCAGCTTAGGTACTCATAACTATGGCTACACCTTC | TRBJ1-2 | . | 14 | . | TRBV11-2
CASSLIPGQVENEKLFF | TGCGCCAGCAGTCTTATCCCGGGACAGGTTGAGAATGAAAAACTGTTTTTT | TRBJ1-4 | TRBD1 | 17 | . | TRBV23-1
CASKGQGAYIDGYTF | TGCGCCAGCAAGGGACAGGGGGCGTATATTGATGGCTACACCTTC | TRBJ1-2 | TRBD1 | 15 | . | TRBV5-1
CASSDVRQGADTQYF | TGTGCCAGCAGTGATGTCCGACAGGGAGCAGATACGCAGTATTTT | TRBJ2-3 | TRBD1 | 15 | . | TRBV2
CASSEQGSGNTEAFF | TGTGCCAGCAGCGAACAGGGGAGCGGGAACACTGAAGCTTTCTTT | TRBJ1-1 | TRBD1 | 15 | . | TRBV9
CASSFRGQGSYGYTF | TGTGCCAGCAGTTTCCGGGGACAGGGTTCGTATGGCTACACCTTC | TRBJ1-2 | TRBD1 | 15 | once | TRBV27
CASSPGTGSYEQYF | TGTGCCAGCAGCCCCGGGACAGGGTCCTACGAGCAGTACTTC | TRBJ2-7 | TRBD1 | 14 | . | TRBV2
CASSQWGLAGDNEQFF | TGCGCCAGCAGCCAATGGGGACTAGCGGGGGACAATGAGCAGTTCTTC | TRBJ2-1 | TRBD2 | 16 | . | TRBV4-1
CASSAGRVLENIQYF | TGTGCCAGCAGCGCCGGCCGGGTCCTAGAAAACATTCAGTACTTC | TRBJ2-4 | . | 15 | . | TRBV7-9
CATLAGGPGLYASYEQYF | TGTGCCACCCTAGCGGGGGGGCCGGGTTTATACGCCTCCTACGAGCAGTACTTC | TRBJ2-7 | TRBD2 | 18 | . | TRBV24-1